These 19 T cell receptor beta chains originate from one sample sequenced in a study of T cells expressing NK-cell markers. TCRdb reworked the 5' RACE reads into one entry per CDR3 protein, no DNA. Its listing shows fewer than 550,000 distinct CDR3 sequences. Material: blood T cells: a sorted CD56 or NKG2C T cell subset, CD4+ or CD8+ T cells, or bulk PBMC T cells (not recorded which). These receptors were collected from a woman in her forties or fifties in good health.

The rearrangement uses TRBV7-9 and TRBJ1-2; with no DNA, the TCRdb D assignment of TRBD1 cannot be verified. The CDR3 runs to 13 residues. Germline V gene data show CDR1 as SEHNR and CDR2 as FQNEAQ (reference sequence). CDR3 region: CASSFEDTYGYTF.

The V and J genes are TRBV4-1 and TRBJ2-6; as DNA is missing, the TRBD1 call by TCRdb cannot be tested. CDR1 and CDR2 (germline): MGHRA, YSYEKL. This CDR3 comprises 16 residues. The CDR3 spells CASSRSGVAGANVLTF.

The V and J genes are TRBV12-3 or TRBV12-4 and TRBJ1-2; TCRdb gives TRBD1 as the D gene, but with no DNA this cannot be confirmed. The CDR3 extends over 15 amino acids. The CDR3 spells CASKLETGGNYGYTF.

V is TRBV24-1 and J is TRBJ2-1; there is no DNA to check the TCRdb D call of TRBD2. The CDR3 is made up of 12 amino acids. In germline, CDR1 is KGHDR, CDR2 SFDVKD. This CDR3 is CATRKEGNEQFF.

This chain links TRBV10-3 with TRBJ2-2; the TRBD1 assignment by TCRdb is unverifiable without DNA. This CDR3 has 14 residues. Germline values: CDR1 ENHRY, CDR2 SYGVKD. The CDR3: CATRGGTNTGELFF.

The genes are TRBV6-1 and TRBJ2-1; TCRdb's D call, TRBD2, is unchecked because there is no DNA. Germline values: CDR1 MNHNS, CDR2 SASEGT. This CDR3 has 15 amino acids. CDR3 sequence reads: CASKRGRADYNEQFF.

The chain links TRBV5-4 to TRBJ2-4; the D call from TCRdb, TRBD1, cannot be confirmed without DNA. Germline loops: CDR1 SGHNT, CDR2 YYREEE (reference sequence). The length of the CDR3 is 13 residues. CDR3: CASSPEQANIQYF.

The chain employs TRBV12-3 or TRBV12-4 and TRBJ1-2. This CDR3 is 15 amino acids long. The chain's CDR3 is CASSFGPANLYGYTF.

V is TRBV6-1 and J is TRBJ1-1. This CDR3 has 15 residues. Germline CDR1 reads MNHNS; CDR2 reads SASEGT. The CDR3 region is CASSPLTLVDTEAFF.

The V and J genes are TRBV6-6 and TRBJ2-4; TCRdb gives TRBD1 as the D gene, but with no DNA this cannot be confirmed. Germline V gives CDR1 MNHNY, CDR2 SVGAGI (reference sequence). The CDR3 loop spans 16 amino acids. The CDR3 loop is CASRSQGLGAKNIQYF.

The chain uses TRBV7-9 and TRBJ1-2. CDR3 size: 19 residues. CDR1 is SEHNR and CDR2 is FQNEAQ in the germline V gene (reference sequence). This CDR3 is CASTYSGSSNRFKNYGYTF.

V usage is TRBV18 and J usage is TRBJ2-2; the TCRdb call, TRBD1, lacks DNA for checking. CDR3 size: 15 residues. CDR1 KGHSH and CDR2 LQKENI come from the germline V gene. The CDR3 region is CASSPPTGRTGELFF.

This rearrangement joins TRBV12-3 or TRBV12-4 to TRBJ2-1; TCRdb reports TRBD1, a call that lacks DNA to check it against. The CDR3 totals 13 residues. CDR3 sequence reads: CASSSSGVFGQFF.

CDR3 residues: CASSLGRSSTDTQYF. The chain recombines TRBV5-1 with TRBJ2-3. The CDR3 sequence is 15 residues long. Germline V lookup: CDR1 SGHRS, CDR2 YFSETQ.

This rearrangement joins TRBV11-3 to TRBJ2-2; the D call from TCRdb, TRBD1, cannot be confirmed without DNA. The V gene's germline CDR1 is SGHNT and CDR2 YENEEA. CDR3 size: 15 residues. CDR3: CATQTTGPSRGELFF.

CDR3 region: CASSLRAGKTDTQYF. The chain employs TRBV5-1 and TRBJ2-3; TCRdb proposes TRBD1, but this gene call is untestable without DNA. This CDR3 comprises 15 residues. Germline V gene data show CDR1 as SGHRS and CDR2 as YFSETQ.

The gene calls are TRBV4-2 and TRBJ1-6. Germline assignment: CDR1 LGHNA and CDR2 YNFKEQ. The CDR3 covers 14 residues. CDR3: CASSQGAINSPLHF.

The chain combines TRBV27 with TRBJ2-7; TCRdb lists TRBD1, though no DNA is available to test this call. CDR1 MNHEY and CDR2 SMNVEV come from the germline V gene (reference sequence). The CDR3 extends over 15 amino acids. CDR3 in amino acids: CASRTHPSGGVEQYF.

CDR3 sequence reads: CASSPSRGTVYNSPLHF. This chain connects TRBV7-6 to TRBJ1-6; TCRdb lists TRBD1, though no DNA is available to test this call. The CDR3 runs 17 residues. The germline V gene encodes CDR1 SGHVS and CDR2 FNYEAQ.